Sequencing of this TCR beta chain was carried out in a study of cytomegalovirus exposure and HLA in healthy donors. Findings and caveats of the study: Reports indicated that the classifier achieved high specificity and sensitivity in diagnosing cytomegalovirus status. For most TCR sequences rarity was the rule, although some public TCRs occurred in many donors. Around 160 TCR beta chains were listed as cytomegalovirus-associated.

Primers: 60 Vbeta forward and 13 Jbeta reverse. The data were produced by immunoSEQ multiplex PCR, yet TCRdb's version contains in-frame clones alone and is incomplete. This repertoire includes roughly 110,000 clones. As regards this clone: What it recognizes is unknown.

Each donor was healthy, and each was a bone marrow donor. Germline CDR1 is SQVTM and CDR2 is ANQGSEA. The V and J ends lost 4 bases and 2 bases, in that order; junction bases with no gene match: 2. The CDR3 contains 14 residues. The source is a man younger than 40 in good health and CMV-seronegative. The chain joins TRBV29-1 to TRBJ2-7, with 13 bases matching TRBD2. Source material: PBMCs. CDR3: CSVAGLAGTYEQYF. CDR3 nucleotides: TGCAGCGTTGCGGGACTAGCGGGGACCTACGAGCAGTACTTC.